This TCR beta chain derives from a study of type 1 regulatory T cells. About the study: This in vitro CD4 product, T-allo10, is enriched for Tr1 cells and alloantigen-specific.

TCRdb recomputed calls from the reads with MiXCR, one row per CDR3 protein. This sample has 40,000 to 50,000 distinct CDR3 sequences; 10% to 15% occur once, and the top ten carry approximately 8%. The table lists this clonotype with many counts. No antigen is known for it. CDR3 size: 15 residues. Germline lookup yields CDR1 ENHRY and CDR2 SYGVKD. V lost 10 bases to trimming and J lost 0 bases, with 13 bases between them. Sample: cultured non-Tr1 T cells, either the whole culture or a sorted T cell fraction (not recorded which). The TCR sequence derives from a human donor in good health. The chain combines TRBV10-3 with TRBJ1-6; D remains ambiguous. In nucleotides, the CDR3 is TGTGCCACCTCGGAGAGGAGCTCCTATAATTCACCCCTCCACTTT. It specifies CATSERSSYNSPLHF.